These 15 T cell receptor beta chains were sequenced from one sample in a study of cytomegalovirus exposure and HLA in healthy donors. It was with 60 Vbeta and 13 Jbeta primers that the PCR ran. Here immunoSEQ multiplex PCR was the method, and the copy in TCRdb shows in-frame clones only, minus some. The sample includes 100,000 to 150,000 clones, around 67% of them seen just once. Sequencing was performed on PBMCs. The receptor set was obtained from a woman in her thirties or forties in good health and CMV-seronegative.

The rearrangement links TRBV28 to TRBJ2-7; 7 nucleotides agree with TRBD1. Germline V lookup: CDR1 MDHEN, CDR2 SYDVKM. V gave up 4 bases and J gave up 1 base; unmatched junction bases: 4. CDR3 length: 14 amino acids. The CDR3 loop reads CASSWTGLSYEQYF. The CDR3 coding sequence is TGTGCCAGCAGTTGGACAGGACTTTCCTACGAGCAGTACTTC.

This chain uses TRBV9 with TRBJ1-5; 7 bases align to TRBD1. Germline V gene data show CDR1 as SGDLS and CDR2 as YYNGEE. The CDR3 has 15 residues. J was trimmed by 6 bases and V by 4 bases; bases with no gene match: 10. The CDR3 DNA is TGTGCCAGCAGCCAAGGGGCAGGGGGTCGTCAGCCCCAGCATTTT. This gives the protein CASSQGAGGRQPQHF. Filled out from reference TRBV9 and TRBJ1-5, the complete variable domain reads DSGVTQTPKHLITATGQRVTLRCSPRSGDLSVYWYQQSLDQGLQFLIQYYNGEERAKGNILERFSAQQFPDLHSELNLSSLELGDSALYFCASSQGAGGRQPQHFGDGTRLSIL.

V is TRBV27 and J is TRBJ2-1, with 7 bases aligning to TRBD2. Germline V gene lookup returns CDR1 MNHEY and CDR2 SMNVEV (reference sequence). The CDR3 consists of 14 residues. Germline trimming cut 4 bases from V and 7 bases from J; bases unmatched to any gene: 7. Here the CDR3 DNA reads TGTGCCAGCAGTTCGATGCGGGGGTCAAATGAGCAGTTCTTC. This translates into CASSSMRGSNEQFF.

The count of this clone is one. The chain joins TRBV7-8 to TRBJ2-2, with D possibly being TRBD1 (5 bases). V dropped 3 bases and J dropped 3 bases, with 14 bases sitting between them. The germline CDR1 and CDR2 sequences are SGHVS and FQNEAQ. The CDR3 extends over 16 amino acids. CDR3 protein: CASSFSGQGDTGELFF. The CDR3 region has the DNA TGTGCCAGCAGCTTTTCGGGTCAGGGCGACACCGGGGAGCTGTTTTTT.

This chain joins TRBV6-1 and TRBJ1-6, with 8 bases matching TRBD1. In germline, CDR1 is MNHNS, CDR2 SASEGT. This CDR3 region has 15 residues. Trimming removed 4 bases from V and 6 bases from J; junction bases left unmatched: 5. The CDR3 region has the DNA TGTGCCAGCAGTGGGCAGGGGGCAAGTAATTCACCCCTCCACTTT. It yields the protein CASSGQGASNSPLHF.

The chain has TRBV7-9 and TRBJ2-7; 11 bases match TRBD1. In germline, CDR1 is SEHNR, CDR2 FQNEAQ (reference sequence). V shed 5 bases, J shed 6 bases, and the junction held 6 bases outside the gene matches. The CDR3 loop spans 14 amino acids. The CDR3 nucleotides read TGTGCCAGCAGCCCCCCGGGACAGGGGGGCGAGCAGTACTTC. This gives the protein CASSPPGQGGEQYF.

This rearrangement joins TRBV7-3 to TRBJ2-2; maybe TRBD2 (6 bases). Trimming took 4 bases from V and 4 from J, leaving 19 bases between them. The germline V gene has CDR1 SGHTA and CDR2 FQGTGA. The length of the CDR3 is 17 residues. The CDR3 region is CASSYGGVRSSTGELFF. The CDR3 DNA reads TGTGCCAGCAGCTACGGAGGGGTCAGGTCGAGCACCGGGGAGCTGTTTTTT.

The genes are TRBV7-2 and TRBJ2-3; a possible D gene is TRBD1 (5 bases). V lost 1 base, J lost 1 base, and 9 bases lay in between. The CDR3 contains 15 residues. The germline CDR1 and CDR2 sequences are SGHTA and FQGNSA. CDR3 loop: CASSLEGLGTDTQYF. DNA for the CDR3: TGTGCCAGCAGCTTAGAGGGGTTGGGCACAGATACGCAGTATTTT.

The V call is TRBV19, the J call TRBJ2-5; TRBD1 is a possible D gene (6 bases). The CDR3 extends over 14 amino acids. In germline, CDR1 is LNHDA, CDR2 SQIVND (reference sequence). The ends were cut back, 5 bases at V and 2 bases at J, with 12 bases in the middle. The CDR3 region has the DNA TGTGCCAGTAGTTCCGGGACACCACAAGAGACCCAGTACTTC. It encodes CASSSGTPQETQYF. Complete variable domain (other parts from reference TRBV19 and TRBJ2-5): DGGITQSPKYLFRKEGQNVTLSCEQNLNHDAMYWYRQDPGQGLRLIYYSQIVNDFQKGDIAEGYSVSREKKESFPLTVTSAQKNPTAFYLCASSSGTPQETQYFGPGTRLLVL.

The chain is built from TRBV5-1 and TRBJ1-2; the D gene is possibly TRBD1 (5 bases). V shed 0 bases and J shed 2 bases, with 14 bases lying between them. The CDR3 runs 16 residues. Germline V gene sequence: CDR1 SGHRS, CDR2 YFSETQ. CDR3 bases: TGCGCCAGCAGCTTGGGAGGGGAGGGACGGAACTATGGCTACACCTTC. Encoded protein: CASSLGGEGRNYGYTF. Complete variable domain (other parts from reference TRBV5-1 and TRBJ1-2): KAGVTQTPRYLIKTRGQQVTLSCSPISGHRSVSWYQQTPGQGLQFLFEYFSETQRNKGNFPGRFSGRQFSNSRSEMNVSTLELGDSALYLCASSLGGEGRNYGYTFGSGTRLTVV.

This clone was seen more than once but under ten times. J is TRBJ1-3 and V is TRBV4-2; TRBD1 might be the D (5 bases). Germline V gene sequence: CDR1 LGHNA, CDR2 YNFKEQ. V was shortened by 0 bases and J by 8 bases, with 14 bases between the two germline ends. The CDR3 covers 15 residues. In nucleotides, the CDR3 is TGTGCCAGCAGCCAAGACCGGGCGGGGGGGGACACCATATATTTT. It is translated as CASSQDRAGGDTIYF.

This chain's CDR3 is CASSSGRGALTDTQYF. CDR3 coding DNA: TGTGCCAGCAGCTCGGGCCGGGGGGCCCTCACAGATACGCAGTATTTT. This chain connects TRBV7-2 to TRBJ2-3; D might be TRBD2 (7 bases). The CDR3 runs to 16 residues. Germline V CDR1 and CDR2: SGHTA, FQGNSA. V dropped 4 bases and J dropped 2 bases, with 16 bases sitting between them.

The rearrangement uses TRBV11-1 and TRBJ2-1, with 7 bases identical to TRBD2. From germline, CDR1 is SGHAT and CDR2 FQDESV (reference sequence). CDR3 length: 14 residues. V shed 7 bases and J 4 bases; nucleotides not matched to a gene: 7. The CDR3 DNA reads TGTGCCAGCATGGCGGGGGTCCTATACAATGAGCAGTTCTTC. It is translated as CASMAGVLYNEQFF.

This clone was detected a few times. This chain links TRBV6-6 with TRBJ2-1, with 8 bases matching TRBD2. After removal of 5 bases from V and 8 bases from J, the junction contained 5 bases not matched to a gene. The germline V gene encodes CDR1 MNHNY and CDR2 SVGAGI (reference sequence). There are 13 residues in the CDR3. The CDR3, as DNA: TGTGCCAGCAGTCATATACTAGCGGATGAGCAGTTCTTC. It specifies CASSHILADEQFF.

The chain uses TRBV7-2 and TRBJ1-1; D unclear. The germline V gene encodes CDR1 SGHTA and CDR2 FQGNSA. CDR3 size: 15 residues. The ends were cut back, 5 bases at V and 5 bases at J, with 18 bases in the middle. CDR3 sequence reads: CASSAGSASLTEAFF. CDR3 bases: TGTGCCAGCAGCGCGGGGTCGGCGTCGCTAACTGAAGCTTTCTTT.